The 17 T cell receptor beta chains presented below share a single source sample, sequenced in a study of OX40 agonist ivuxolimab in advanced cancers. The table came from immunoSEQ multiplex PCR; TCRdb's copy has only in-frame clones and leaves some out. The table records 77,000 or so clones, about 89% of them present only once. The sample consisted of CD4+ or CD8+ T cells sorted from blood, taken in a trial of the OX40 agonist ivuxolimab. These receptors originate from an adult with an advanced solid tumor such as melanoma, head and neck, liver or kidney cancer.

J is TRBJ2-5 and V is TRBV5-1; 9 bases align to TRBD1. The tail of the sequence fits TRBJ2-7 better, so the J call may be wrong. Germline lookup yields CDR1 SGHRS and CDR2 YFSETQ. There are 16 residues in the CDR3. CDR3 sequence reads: CASSTAPGTGLAEQYF. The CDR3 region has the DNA TGCGCCAGCAGCACCGCCCCCGGGACAGGGTTGGCCGAGCAGTACTTC.

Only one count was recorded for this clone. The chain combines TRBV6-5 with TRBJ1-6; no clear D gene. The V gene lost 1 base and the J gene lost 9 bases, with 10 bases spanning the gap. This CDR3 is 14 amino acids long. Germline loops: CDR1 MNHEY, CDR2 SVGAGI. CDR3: CASSYFGLGSPLHF. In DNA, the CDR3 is TGTGCCAGCAGTTACTTTGGCCTGGGTTCACCCCTCCACTTT.

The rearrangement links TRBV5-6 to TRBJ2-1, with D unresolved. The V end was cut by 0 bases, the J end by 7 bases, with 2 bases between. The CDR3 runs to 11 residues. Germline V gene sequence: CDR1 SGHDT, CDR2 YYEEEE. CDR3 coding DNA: TGTGCCAGCAGCTTGGAAAATGAGCAGTTCTTC. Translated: CASSLENEQFF.

The CDR3 nucleotides are TGTGCCAGCAGAACTACAGGGGCGAAGAGCAATCAGCCCCAGCATTTT. Translating it yields CASRTTGAKSNQPQHF. The chain carries TRBV28 and TRBJ1-5, with 7 bases identical to TRBD1. CDR3 size: 16 residues. V shed 6 bases, J shed 1 base, and the junction held 9 bases outside the gene matches. Looked up from germline, CDR1 is MDHEN and CDR2 is SYDVKM.

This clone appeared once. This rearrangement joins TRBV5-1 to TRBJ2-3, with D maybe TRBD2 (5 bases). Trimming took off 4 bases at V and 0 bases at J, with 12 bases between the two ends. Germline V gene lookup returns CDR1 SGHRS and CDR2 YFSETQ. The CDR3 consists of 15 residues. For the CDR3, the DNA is TGCGCCAGCAGCCCGAGCGGATCTAGCACAGATACGCAGTATTTT. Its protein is CASSPSGSSTDTQYF.

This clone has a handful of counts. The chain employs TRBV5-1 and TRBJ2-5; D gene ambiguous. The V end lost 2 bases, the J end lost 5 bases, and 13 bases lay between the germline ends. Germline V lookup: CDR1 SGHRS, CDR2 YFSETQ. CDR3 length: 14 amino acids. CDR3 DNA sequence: TGCGCCAGCAGCTTTATGACCCTAGGGGAGACCCAGTACTTC. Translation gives CASSFMTLGETQYF.

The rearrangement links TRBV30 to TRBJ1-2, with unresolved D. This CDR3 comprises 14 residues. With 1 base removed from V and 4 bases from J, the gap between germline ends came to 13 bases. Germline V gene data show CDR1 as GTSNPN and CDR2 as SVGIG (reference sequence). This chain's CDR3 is CAWSEGGRGYGYTF. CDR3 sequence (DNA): TGTGCCTGGAGTGAGGGCGGCCGCGGCTATGGCTACACCTTC.

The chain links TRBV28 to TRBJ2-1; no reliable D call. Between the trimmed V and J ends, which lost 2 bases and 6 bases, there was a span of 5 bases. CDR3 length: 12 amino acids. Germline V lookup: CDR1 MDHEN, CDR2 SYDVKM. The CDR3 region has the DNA TGTGCCAGCAGTTTACTCAGCAATGAGCAGTTCTTC. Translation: CASSLLSNEQFF. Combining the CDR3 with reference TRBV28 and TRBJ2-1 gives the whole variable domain DVKVTQSSRYLVKRTGEKVFLECVQDMDHENMFWYRQDPGLGLRLIYFSYDVKMKEKGDIPEGYSVSREKKERFSLILESASTNQTSMYLCASSLLSNEQFFGPGTRLTVL.

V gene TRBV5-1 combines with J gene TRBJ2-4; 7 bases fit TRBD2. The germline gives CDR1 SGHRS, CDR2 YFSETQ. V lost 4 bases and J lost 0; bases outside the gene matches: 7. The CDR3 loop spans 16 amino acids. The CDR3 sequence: CASSPGTTLAKNIQYF. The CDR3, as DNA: TGCGCCAGCAGCCCAGGGACTACACTAGCCAAAAACATTCAGTACTTC.

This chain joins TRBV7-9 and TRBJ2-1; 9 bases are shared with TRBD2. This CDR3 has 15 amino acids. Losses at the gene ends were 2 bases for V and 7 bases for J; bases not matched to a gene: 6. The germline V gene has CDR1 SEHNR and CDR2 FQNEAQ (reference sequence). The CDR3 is CASSLMASGKNEQFF. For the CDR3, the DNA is TGTGCCAGCAGCTTAATGGCTAGCGGGAAAAATGAGCAGTTCTTC. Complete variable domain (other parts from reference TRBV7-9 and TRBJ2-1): DTGVSQNPRHKITKRGQNVTFRCDPISEHNRLYWYRQTLGQGPEFLTYFQNEAQLEKSRLLSDRFSAERPKGSFSTLEIQRTEQGDSAMYLCASSLMASGKNEQFFGPGTRLTVL.

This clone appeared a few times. CDR3 protein: CASSPDRVGSPLHF. As DNA, the CDR3 is TGTGCCAGCTCACCGGACAGGGTAGGCTCACCCCTCCACTTT. The rearrangement uses TRBV18 and TRBJ1-6; 8 bases are shared with TRBD1. Trimming removed 3 bases from V and 10 bases from J; junction bases left unmatched: 5. Looked up from germline, CDR1 is KGHSH and CDR2 is LQKENI. CDR3 length equals 14 residues.

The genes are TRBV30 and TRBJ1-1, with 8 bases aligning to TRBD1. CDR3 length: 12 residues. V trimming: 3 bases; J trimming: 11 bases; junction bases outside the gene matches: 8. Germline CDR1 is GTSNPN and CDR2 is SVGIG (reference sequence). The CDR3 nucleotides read TGTGCCTGGAGCACCAGGGGGCCGCAGGCTTTCTTT. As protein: CAWSTRGPQAFF. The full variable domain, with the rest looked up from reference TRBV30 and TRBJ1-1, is SQTIHQWPATLVQPVGSPLSLECTVEGTSNPNLYWYRQAAGRGLQLLFYSVGIGQISSEVPQNLSASRPQDRQFILSSKKLLLSDSGFYLCAWSTRGPQAFFGQGTRLTVV.

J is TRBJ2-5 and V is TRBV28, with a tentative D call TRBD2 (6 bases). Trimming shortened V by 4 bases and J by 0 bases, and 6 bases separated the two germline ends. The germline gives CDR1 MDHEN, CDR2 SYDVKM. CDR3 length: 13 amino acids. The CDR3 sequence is CASSSGDQETQYF. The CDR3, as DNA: TGTGCCAGCAGTTCGGGGGACCAAGAGACCCAGTACTTC.

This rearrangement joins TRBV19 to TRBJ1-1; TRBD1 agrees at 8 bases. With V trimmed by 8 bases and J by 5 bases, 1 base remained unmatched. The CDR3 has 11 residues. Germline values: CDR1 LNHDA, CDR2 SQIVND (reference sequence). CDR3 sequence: CASWTGTEAFF. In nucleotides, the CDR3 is TGTGCCAGTTGGACAGGGACTGAAGCTTTCTTT.

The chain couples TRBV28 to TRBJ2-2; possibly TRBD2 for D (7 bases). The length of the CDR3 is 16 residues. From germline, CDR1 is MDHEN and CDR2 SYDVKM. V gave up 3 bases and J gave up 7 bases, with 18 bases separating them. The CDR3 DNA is TGTGCCAGCAGTTTCCCGGAGGGGGGGGCCCTCGGGGAGCTGTTTTTT. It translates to CASSFPEGGALGELFF.

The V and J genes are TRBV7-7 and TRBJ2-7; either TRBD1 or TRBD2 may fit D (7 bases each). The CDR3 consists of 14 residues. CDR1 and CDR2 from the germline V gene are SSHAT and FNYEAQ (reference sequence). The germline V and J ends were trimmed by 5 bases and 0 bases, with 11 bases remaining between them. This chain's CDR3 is CASSPGGGSYEQYF. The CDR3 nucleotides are TGTGCCAGCAGCCCAGGGGGGGGCTCCTACGAGCAGTACTTC.

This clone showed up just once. The CDR3 DNA is TGTGCCAGTACCACAGGGGGGTCAGGGAAGGGGCAGCCCCAGCATTTT. This encodes CASTTGGSGKGQPQHF. The chain recombines TRBV19 with TRBJ1-5; 8 nucleotides agree with TRBD1. The V and J ends lost 7 bases and 7 bases, in that order; junction bases with no gene match: 15. Germline V lookup: CDR1 LNHDA, CDR2 SQIVND (reference sequence). The CDR3 has 16 amino acids.